The clone carrying this T cell receptor (beta chain) was detected once. The Seattle patients joined while their infection was active and were tracked longitudinally afterward. Only in-frame clones appear in the TCRdb table, and some are missing; sequencing was by immunoSEQ multiplex PCR. The data contain 100,000 to 150,000 clones, around 81% of them singletons. These data are taken from a study of blood T cell repertoires in COVID-19. Study context: Acute-phase and convalescent COVID-19 samples originated in the United States, Italy and Spain. In each case, the material was cDNA or gDNA derived from T cells, B-cell-depleted T cells, or PBMCs.

Trimming pared 5 bases from V and 10 bases from J, leaving 11 bases between. This CDR3 region has 11 residues. Germline loops: CDR1 SGHAT, CDR2 FQNNGV. V is TRBV11-2 and J is TRBJ1-1; D is undetermined. The sequence derives from a man aged 25 to 45 with COVID-19, enrolled during active disease. Sequencing was performed on peripheral blood. The CDR3 DNA follows: TGTGCCAGCAGCCTAAACGGGAGAGCTTTCTTT. This translates into CASSLNGRAFF.